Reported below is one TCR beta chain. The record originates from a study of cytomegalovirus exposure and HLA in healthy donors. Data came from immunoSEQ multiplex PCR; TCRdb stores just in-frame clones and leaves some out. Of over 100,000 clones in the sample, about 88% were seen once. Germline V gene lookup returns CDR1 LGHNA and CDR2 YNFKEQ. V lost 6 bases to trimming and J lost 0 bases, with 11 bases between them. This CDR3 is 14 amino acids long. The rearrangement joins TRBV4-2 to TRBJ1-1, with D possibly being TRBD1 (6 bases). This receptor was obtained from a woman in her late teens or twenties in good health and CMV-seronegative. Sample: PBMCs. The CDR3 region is CASRQTGLNTEAFF. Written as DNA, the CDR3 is TGTGCCAGCAGGCAAACAGGGCTGAACACTGAAGCTTTCTTT.